The clone carrying this T cell receptor beta chain was picked up one time. Its antigen remains unknown. TCRdb's copy holds only in-frame clones and misses some; the assay was immunoSEQ multiplex PCR. Here the sample spans a few hundred thousand clones, 89% being singletons. CDR1 and CDR2 from the germline V gene are SGDLS and YYNGEE. Between the trimmed V and J ends, which lost 0 bases and 4 bases, there was a span of 10 bases. The CDR3 length is 14 residues. This specimen belongs to a study of Ad26.COV2.S vaccination and SARS-CoV-2 variants. Overall study context: Into the muscle, Ad26.COV2.S was dosed once or twice, 56 days apart. Overall study results and limits: Measures of TCR breadth and depth may have fallen short of total T cell responses.

Treatment described: some 20 received Ad26.COV2.S at low or high dose, single or two shots; 5 received placebo; per-sample allocation not given. Collection of the samples took place on day 63 after the first injection of vaccine or placebo. This TCR came from a person aged 18-60 years who received the Ad26.COV2.S COVID-19 vaccine or a placebo. The V and J genes are TRBV9 and TRBJ1-1, with D possibly being TRBD1 (5 bases). This sample comprised peripheral blood, obtained in a trial of Ad26.COV2.S vaccine versus placebo. CDR3 bases: TGTGCCAGCAGCGTAGGCCCGGGACCCACTGAAGCTTTCTTT. This encodes CASSVGPGPTEAFF. Together with reference TRBV9 and TRBJ1-1, the CDR3 gives the full variable domain: DSGVTQTPKHLITATGQRVTLRCSPRSGDLSVYWYQQSLDQGLQFLIQYYNGEERAKGNILERFSAQQFPDLHSELNLSSLELGDSALYFCASSVGPGPTEAFFGQGTRLTVV.